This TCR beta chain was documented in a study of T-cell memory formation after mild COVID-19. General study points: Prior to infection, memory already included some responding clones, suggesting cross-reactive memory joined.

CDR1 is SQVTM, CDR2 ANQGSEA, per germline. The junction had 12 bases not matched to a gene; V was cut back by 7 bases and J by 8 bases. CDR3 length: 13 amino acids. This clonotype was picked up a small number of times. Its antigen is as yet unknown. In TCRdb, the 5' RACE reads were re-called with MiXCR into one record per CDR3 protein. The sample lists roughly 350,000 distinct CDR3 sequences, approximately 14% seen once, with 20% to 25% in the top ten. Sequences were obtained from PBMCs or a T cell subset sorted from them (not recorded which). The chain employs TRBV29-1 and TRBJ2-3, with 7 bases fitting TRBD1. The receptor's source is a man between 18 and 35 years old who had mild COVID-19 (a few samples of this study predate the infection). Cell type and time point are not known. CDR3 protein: CSGRRDSMGTQYF. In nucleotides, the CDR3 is TGCAGCGGCCGACGGGACAGCATGGGTACGCAGTATTTT.